The source of this T cell receptor beta chain is a study of blood T cell repertoires in COVID-19. Study overall: Both acute and convalescent COVID-19 samples were obtained from the United States, Italy and Spain. T cells, B-cell-depleted T cells, or PBMCs provided the cDNA or gDNA that served as material.

This clone was observed a single time. Trimming took 2 bases from V and 6 from J, leaving 13 bases between them. Per the germline V gene, CDR1 is SGHVS and CDR2 is FQNEAQ. This CDR3 comprises 14 residues. The authors' processing: From reference gene primer amplification, estimates of nucleated cell counts were derived. Data came from immunoSEQ multiplex PCR; TCRdb stores just in-frame clones and leaves some out. V and J calls plus clone size are reproduced from that table; the DNA served to infer D and trimming. The sample carries roughly 670,000 clones, 85% to 90% recorded once. The genes are TRBV7-8 and TRBJ1-2; D is possibly TRBD1 (5 bases). The sample taken for sequencing was peripheral blood. The TCR was taken from a woman aged 18-29 years with acute or convalescent COVID-19. The CDR3 DNA sequence: TGTGCCAGCAGCTTATCGGGGGGATGGGATGGCTACACCTTC. This sequence encodes CASSLSGGWDGYTF.